This T cell receptor (beta chain) originates from a study of blood T cell repertoires in COVID-19. Background on the study: Sources were T cells, B-cell-depleted T cells, or PBMCs; the material itself was cDNA or gDNA.

Data came from immunoSEQ multiplex PCR; TCRdb stores just in-frame clones and leaves some out. The table shows about half a million clones, with around 85% occurring only once. This CDR3 region has 13 residues. V lost 5 bases and J lost 7, with 14 bases in between. Germline-derived CDR1 and CDR2 are GTSNPN and SVGIG (reference sequence). The chain combines TRBV30 with TRBJ1-4; the D gene is possibly TRBD1 (5 bases). This clonotype was obtained from a human donor in a cohort sampled during active COVID-19. What was sequenced was peripheral blood. The CDR3: CAWGGLRGEKLFF. The CDR3 DNA follows: TGTGCCTGGGGGGGACTGAGGGGTGAAAAACTGTTTTTT. Looking up the rest from reference TRBV30 and TRBJ1-4 gives the full variable domain: SQTIHQWPATLVQPVGSPLSLECTVEGTSNPNLYWYRQAAGRGLQLLFYSVGIGQISSEVPQNLSASRPQDRQFILSSKKLLLSDSGFYLCAWGGLRGEKLFFGSGTQLSVL.